The 14 T cell receptor beta chains below all came from one sample that was sequenced in a study of Tregs in tolerant kidney transplant recipients. Assay used: immunoSEQ multiplex PCR; TCRdb lists only in-frame clones, some missing. The sample records approximately 260,000 clones, approximately 84% being singletons. The material sequenced was CD4+ T cells from blood. These receptor sequences come from a human donor in good health.

The rearrangement links TRBV27 to TRBJ1-6; D may be TRBD1 (5 bases). The CDR3 sequence is 14 residues long. V lost 2 bases, J lost 7 bases, and 9 bases lay in between. Germline V CDR1 and CDR2: MNHEY, SMNVEV (reference sequence). Here the CDR3 reads CASSLEGDNSPLHF. The DNA for the CDR3 is TGTGCCAGCAGTTTAGAAGGGGACAATTCACCCCTCCACTTT.

The J gene is TRBJ1-5, the V gene TRBV18; the D is unclear. There are 15 residues in the CDR3. Germline CDR1 KGHSH, CDR2 LQKENI. V was shortened by 6 bases and J by 1 base, with 13 bases between the two germline ends. In DNA form, the CDR3 reads TGTGCCAGCTCCTCTCCCGACGGCAGCAATCAGCCCCAGCATTTT. Amino acid sequence: CASSSPDGSNQPQHF.

The chain couples TRBV5-1 to TRBJ2-6; D gene ambiguous. Germline V CDR1 and CDR2: SGHRS, YFSETQ. The CDR3 extends over 15 amino acids. V shed 6 bases and J shed 0 bases, with 10 bases lying between them. The CDR3 DNA sequence: TGCGCCAGCAACCCCGGGTTCTCTGGGGCCAACGTCCTGACTTTC. This codes for CASNPGFSGANVLTF.

The V call is TRBV19, the J call TRBJ2-7; 7 bases agree with TRBD1. The CDR3 consists of 14 residues. V dropped 6 bases and J dropped 0; count of bases not matched to a gene: 5. Germline values: CDR1 LNHDA, CDR2 SQIVND (reference sequence). CDR3 sequence: CASRPRDSSYEQYF. The CDR3 region has the DNA TGTGCCAGTAGGCCCCGGGACAGCTCCTACGAGCAGTACTTC.

The chain combines TRBV5-1 with TRBJ2-5, with 8 positions matching TRBD2. Trimming cost V 4 bases and J 5 bases; bases outside gene matches: 10. CDR1 is SGHRS, CDR2 YFSETQ, per germline. CDR3 length equals 15 residues. The CDR3 DNA reads as TGCGCCAGCAGCCCGGGGCCAGCGGGAGTGGAGACCCAGTACTTC. This encodes CASSPGPAGVETQYF.

This clone was counted a single time. The chain combines TRBV11-2 with TRBJ1-3; the match to TRBD1 covers 7 bases. V dropped 1 base and J dropped 3; count of bases not matched to a gene: 9. CDR1 and CDR2 (germline): SGHAT, FQNNGV. This CDR3 is 17 amino acids long. The CDR3 nucleotides read TGTGCCAGCAGCTTAGGCAGGGGGTTCAAAAGTGGAAACACCATATATTTT. Protein product: CASSLGRGFKSGNTIYF.

V and J are TRBV7-9 and TRBJ1-2; 7 nucleotides match TRBD1. V shed 4 bases, J shed 8 bases, and the junction held 10 bases outside the gene matches. The CDR3 is 14 residues long. The germline CDR1 and CDR2 sequences are SEHNR and FQNEAQ (reference sequence). DNA of the CDR3: TGTGCCAGCAGCTCAGGACAGGCCCCTAGGGGCTACACCTTC. Translation: CASSSGQAPRGYTF.

This clone was picked up a small number of times. V and J are TRBV2 and TRBJ2-7, with D unresolved. V dropped 4 bases and J dropped 1 base, with 11 bases sitting between them. Germline lookup yields CDR1 SNHLY and CDR2 FYNNEI. This CDR3 region has 14 residues. The CDR3 region has the DNA TGTGCCAGCAGTGGTTACGGCCGGTCCTACGAGCAGTACTTC. Its translation: CASSGYGRSYEQYF.

The chain has TRBV7-9 and TRBJ1-3; 8 bases are shared with TRBD1. The CDR3 has 15 amino acids. Germline trimming cut 4 bases from V and 4 bases from J; bases unmatched to any gene: 6. CDR1 and CDR2 from the germline V gene are SEHNR and FQNEAQ (reference sequence). CDR3 DNA: TGTGCCAGCAGCTACGAACAGGGGGGAGGAAACACCATATATTTT. This codes for CASSYEQGGGNTIYF.

This clone came up a few times. The V and J genes are TRBV4-1 and TRBJ2-1; 9 bases are a match to TRBD2. V lost 1 base and J lost 3; bases outside the gene matches: 7. The CDR3 totals 17 residues. The germline CDR1 and CDR2 sequences are MGHRA and YSYEKL. The CDR3 DNA is TGCGCCAGCAGCCAAGGACCTCTAGCGGGGATCTACAATGAGCAGTTCTTC. Amino acid sequence: CASSQGPLAGIYNEQFF.

The V call is TRBV6-1, the J call TRBJ1-4; possible D gene TRBD1, 5 bases. The CDR3 contains 14 residues. Looked up from germline, CDR1 is MNHNS and CDR2 is SASEGT. The germline V and J ends were trimmed by 6 bases and 4 bases, with 12 bases remaining between them. The CDR3 nucleotides read TGTGCCAGCAGGCGGGGACTCCTTAATGAAAAACTGTTTTTT. It encodes CASRRGLLNEKLFF.

This clone came up once. The V call is TRBV19, the J call TRBJ1-1; D is possibly TRBD1 (6 bases). V was cut by 3 bases and J by 1 base, with 12 bases left in between. Germline V gene sequence: CDR1 LNHDA, CDR2 SQIVND (reference sequence). This CDR3 region has 15 residues. The CDR3 spells CASSMEGRGNTEAFF. For the CDR3, the DNA is TGTGCCAGTAGTATGGAAGGCAGGGGGAACACTGAAGCTTTCTTT.

The chain links TRBV7-9 to TRBJ1-1; a weak D match, TRBD1 (6 bases). Germline CDR1 reads SEHNR; CDR2 reads FQNEAQ (reference sequence). CDR3 size: 13 residues. V was shortened by 3 bases and J by 7 bases, with 12 bases between the two germline ends. CDR3 in amino acids: CASSLPSGVEAFF. The DNA of the CDR3 is TGTGCCAGCAGCTTGCCCTCAGGGGTTGAAGCTTTCTTT.

This sequence joins TRBV6-5 and TRBJ2-5; no clear D gene. The CDR3 length is 14 residues. The V end lost 0 bases, the J end lost 6 bases, and 11 bases lay between the germline ends. Germline CDR1 MNHEY, CDR2 SVGAGI. CDR3 coding DNA: TGTGCCAGCAGTTACTCGATTAGCAGGAAGACCCAGTACTTC. As protein: CASSYSISRKTQYF.